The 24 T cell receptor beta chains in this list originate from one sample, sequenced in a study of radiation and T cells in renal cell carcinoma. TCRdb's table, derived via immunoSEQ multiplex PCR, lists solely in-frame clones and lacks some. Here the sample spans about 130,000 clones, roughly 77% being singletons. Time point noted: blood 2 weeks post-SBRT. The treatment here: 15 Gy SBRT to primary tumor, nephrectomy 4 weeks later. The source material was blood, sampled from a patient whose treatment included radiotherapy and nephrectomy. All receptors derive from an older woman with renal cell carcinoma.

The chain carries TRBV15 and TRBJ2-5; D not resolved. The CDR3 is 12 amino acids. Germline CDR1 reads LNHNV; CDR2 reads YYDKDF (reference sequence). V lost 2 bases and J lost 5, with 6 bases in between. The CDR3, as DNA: TGTGCCACCAGCAGAACGCGGGAGACCCAGTACTTC. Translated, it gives CATSRTRETQYF.

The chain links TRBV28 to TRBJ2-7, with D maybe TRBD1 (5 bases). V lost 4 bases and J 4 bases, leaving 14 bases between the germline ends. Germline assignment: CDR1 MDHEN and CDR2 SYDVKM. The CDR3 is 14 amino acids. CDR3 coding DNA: TGTGCCAGCAGTTCCCCGGGCAGGGCTTACGAGCAGTACTTC. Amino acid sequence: CASSSPGRAYEQYF. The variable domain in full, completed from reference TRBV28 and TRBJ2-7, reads DVKVTQSSRYLVKRTGEKVFLECVQDMDHENMFWYRQDPGLGLRLIYFSYDVKMKEKGDIPEGYSVSREKKERFSLILESASTNQTSMYLCASSSPGRAYEQYFGPGTRLTVT.

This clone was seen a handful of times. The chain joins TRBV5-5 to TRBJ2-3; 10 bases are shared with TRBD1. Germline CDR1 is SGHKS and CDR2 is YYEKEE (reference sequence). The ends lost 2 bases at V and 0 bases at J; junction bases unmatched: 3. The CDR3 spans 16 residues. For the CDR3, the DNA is TGTGCCAGCAGCTTTCGGGGACAGGGGAGCACAGATACGCAGTATTTT. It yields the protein CASSFRGQGSTDTQYF.

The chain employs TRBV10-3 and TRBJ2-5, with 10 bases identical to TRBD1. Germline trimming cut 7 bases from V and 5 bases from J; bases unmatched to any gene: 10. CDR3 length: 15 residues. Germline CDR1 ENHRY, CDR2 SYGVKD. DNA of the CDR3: TGTGCCATCACCCCGGGACAGGGGCAGGGGGAGACCCAGTACTTC. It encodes CAITPGQGQGETQYF.

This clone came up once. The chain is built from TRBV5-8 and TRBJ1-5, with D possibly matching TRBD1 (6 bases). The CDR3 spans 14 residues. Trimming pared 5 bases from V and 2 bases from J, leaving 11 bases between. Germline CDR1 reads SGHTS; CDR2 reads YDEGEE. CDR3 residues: CASRGGIGNQPQHF. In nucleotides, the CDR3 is TGTGCCAGCAGAGGGGGAATCGGCAATCAGCCCCAGCATTTT. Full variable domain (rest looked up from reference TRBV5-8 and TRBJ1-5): EAGVTQSPTHLIKTRGQQATLRCSPISGHTSVYWYQQALGLGLQFLLWYDEGEERNRGNFPPRFSGRQFPNYSSELNVNALELEDSALYLCASRGGIGNQPQHFGDGTRLSIL.

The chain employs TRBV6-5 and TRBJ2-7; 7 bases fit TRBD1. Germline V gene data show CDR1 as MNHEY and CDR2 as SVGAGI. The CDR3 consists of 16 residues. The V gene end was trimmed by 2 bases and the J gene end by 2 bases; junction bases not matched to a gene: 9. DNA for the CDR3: TGTGCCAGCAGTTACGAGGGGACCGACAGGGCCTACGAGCAGTACTTC. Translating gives CASSYEGTDRAYEQYF.

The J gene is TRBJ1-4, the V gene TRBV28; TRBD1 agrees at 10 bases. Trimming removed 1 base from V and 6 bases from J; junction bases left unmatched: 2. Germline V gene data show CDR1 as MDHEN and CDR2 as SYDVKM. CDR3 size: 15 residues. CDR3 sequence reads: CASSLLGTGDEKLFF. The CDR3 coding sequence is TGTGCCAGCAGTTTATTGGGGACAGGGGATGAAAAACTGTTTTTT.

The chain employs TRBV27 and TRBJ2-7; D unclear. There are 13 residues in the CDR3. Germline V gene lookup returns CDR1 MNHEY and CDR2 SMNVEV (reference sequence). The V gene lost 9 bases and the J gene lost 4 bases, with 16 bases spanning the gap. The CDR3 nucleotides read TGTGCCAGTGCCCAAGGGCCCTCTTACGAGCAGTACTTC. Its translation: CASAQGPSYEQYF.

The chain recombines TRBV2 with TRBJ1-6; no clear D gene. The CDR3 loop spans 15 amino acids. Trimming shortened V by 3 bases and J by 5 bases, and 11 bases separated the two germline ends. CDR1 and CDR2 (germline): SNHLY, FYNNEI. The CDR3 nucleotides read TGTGCCAGCAGTGAGGGTCAGGCTAATAATTCACCCCTCCACTTT. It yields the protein CASSEGQANNSPLHF.

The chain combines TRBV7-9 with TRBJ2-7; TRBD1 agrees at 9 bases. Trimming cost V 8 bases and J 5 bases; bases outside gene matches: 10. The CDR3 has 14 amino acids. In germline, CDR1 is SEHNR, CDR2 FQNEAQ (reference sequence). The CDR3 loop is CASARLGQGDEQYF. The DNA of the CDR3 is TGTGCCAGCGCCCGGTTGGGACAGGGTGACGAGCAGTACTTC.

CDR3 amino acids: CASLDRTDMTQYF. The CDR3 DNA reads TGTGCCAGCTTGGACAGGACGGACATGACCCAGTACTTC. V gene TRBV19 combines with J gene TRBJ2-5; 7 bases fit TRBD1. CDR1 and CDR2 from the germline V gene are LNHDA and SQIVND (reference sequence). This CDR3 comprises 13 residues. After removal of 9 bases from V and 7 bases from J, the junction contained 11 bases not matched to a gene.

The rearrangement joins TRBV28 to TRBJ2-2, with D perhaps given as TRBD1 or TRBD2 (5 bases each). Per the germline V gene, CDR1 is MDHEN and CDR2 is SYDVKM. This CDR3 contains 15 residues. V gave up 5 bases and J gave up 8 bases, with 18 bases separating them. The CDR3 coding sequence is TGTGCCAGCAGTCCCGCCCCAGGGACGAGGGGGGAGCTGTTTTTT. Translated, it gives CASSPAPGTRGELFF.

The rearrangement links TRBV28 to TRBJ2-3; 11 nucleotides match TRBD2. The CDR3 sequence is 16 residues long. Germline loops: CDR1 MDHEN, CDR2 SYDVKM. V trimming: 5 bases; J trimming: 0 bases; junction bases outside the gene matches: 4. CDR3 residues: CASSHTSGRSTDTQYF. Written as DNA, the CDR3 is TGTGCCAGCAGTCATACTAGCGGGAGAAGCACAGATACGCAGTATTTT.

Here the CDR3 reads CASSRSTGRNTEAFF. The CDR3 DNA reads as TGTGCCAGCAGCCGATCTACAGGGAGGAACACTGAAGCTTTCTTT. V gene TRBV7-2 combines with J gene TRBJ1-1; the D gene is possibly TRBD1 (6 bases). CDR1 is SGHTA, CDR2 FQGNSA, per germline. The V end was cut by 5 bases, the J end by 1 base, with 14 bases between. This CDR3 has 15 amino acids.

The CDR3 spells CASKDPNGLAKNIQYF. DNA of the CDR3: TGTGCCAGCAAGGACCCCAACGGCCTGGCCAAAAACATTCAGTACTTC. This chain links TRBV16 with TRBJ2-4; D unresolved. Germline lookup yields CDR1 KGHSY and CDR2 FQNENV. Between the trimmed V and J ends, which lost 7 bases and 1 base, there was a span of 17 bases. CDR3 length equals 16 residues.

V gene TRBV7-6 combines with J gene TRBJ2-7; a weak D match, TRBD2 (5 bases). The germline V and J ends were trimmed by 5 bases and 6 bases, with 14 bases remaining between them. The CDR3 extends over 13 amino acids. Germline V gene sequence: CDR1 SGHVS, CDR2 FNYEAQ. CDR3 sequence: CASSPRTEGEQYF. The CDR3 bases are TGTGCCAGCAGCCCCCGGACCGAGGGCGAGCAGTACTTC.

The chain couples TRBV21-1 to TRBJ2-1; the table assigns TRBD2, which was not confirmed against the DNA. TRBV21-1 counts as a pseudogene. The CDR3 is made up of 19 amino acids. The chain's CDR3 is CASSKGLEPADAPYNEQFF. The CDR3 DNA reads TGTGCCAGCAGCAAGGGTCTGGAGCCGGCAGACGCCCCGTACAATGAGCAGTTCTTC.

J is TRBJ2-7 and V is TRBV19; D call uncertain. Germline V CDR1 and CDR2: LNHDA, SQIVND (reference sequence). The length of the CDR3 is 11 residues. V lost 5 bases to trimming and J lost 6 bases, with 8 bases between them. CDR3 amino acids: CASSFGFEQYF. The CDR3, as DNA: TGTGCCAGTAGTTTTGGCTTCGAGCAGTACTTC.

The CDR3 here is CASSHRLAGDQGNEQFF. The CDR3 nucleotides are TGCGCCAGCAGCCACCGACTAGCGGGAGATCAGGGCAATGAGCAGTTCTTC. This chain connects TRBV4-3 to TRBJ2-1, with TRBD2 matching over 12 bases. The CDR3 is made up of 17 amino acids. V trimming: 3 bases; J trimming: 6 bases; junction bases outside the gene matches: 9. Germline V lookup: CDR1 LGHNA, CDR2 YSLEER.

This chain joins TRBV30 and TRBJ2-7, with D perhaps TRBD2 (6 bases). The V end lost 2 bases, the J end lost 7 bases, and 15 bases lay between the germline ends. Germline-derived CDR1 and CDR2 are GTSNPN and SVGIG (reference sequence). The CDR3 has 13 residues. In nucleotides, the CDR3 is TGTGCCTGGAGTCGGGGACTGATTGGGGAGCAGTACTTC. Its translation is CAWSRGLIGEQYF.

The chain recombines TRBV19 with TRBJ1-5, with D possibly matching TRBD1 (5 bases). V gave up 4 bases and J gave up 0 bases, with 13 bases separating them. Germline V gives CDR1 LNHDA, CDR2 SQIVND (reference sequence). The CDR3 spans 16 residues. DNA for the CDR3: TGTGCCAGTAGTACCGACGATGGGGCTAGCAATCAGCCCCAGCATTTT. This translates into CASSTDDGASNQPQHF.

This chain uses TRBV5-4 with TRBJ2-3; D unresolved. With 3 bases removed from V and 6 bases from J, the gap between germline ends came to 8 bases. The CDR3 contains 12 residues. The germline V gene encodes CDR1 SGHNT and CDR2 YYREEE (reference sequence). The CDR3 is CASSSTADTQYF. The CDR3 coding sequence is TGTGCCAGCAGCTCTACCGCGGATACGCAGTATTTT.

The CDR3 loop reads CASSDRLGTGGSPLHF. The CDR3 nucleotides read TGTGCCAGCAGTGACCGCCTTGGGACGGGGGGTTCACCCCTCCACTTT. The V call is TRBV25-1, the J call TRBJ1-6; possibly TRBD1 for D (5 bases). CDR1 is MGHDK and CDR2 is SYGVNS in the germline V gene. The CDR3 is 16 residues long. The V end lost 3 bases, the J end lost 9 bases, and 18 bases lay between the germline ends. Looking up the rest from reference TRBV25-1 and TRBJ1-6 gives the full variable domain: EADIYQTPRYLVIGTGKKITLECSQTMGHDKMYWYQQDPGMELHLIHYSYGVNSTEKGDLSSESTVSRIRTEHFPLTLESARPSHTSQYLCASSDRLGTGGSPLHFGNGTRLTVT.

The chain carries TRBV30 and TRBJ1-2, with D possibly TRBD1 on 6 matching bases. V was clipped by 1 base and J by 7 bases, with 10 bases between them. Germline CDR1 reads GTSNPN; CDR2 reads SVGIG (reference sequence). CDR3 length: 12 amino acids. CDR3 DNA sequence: TGTGCCTGGAGTGGGGGGCGAGCTGGCTACACCTTC. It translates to CAWSGGRAGYTF.